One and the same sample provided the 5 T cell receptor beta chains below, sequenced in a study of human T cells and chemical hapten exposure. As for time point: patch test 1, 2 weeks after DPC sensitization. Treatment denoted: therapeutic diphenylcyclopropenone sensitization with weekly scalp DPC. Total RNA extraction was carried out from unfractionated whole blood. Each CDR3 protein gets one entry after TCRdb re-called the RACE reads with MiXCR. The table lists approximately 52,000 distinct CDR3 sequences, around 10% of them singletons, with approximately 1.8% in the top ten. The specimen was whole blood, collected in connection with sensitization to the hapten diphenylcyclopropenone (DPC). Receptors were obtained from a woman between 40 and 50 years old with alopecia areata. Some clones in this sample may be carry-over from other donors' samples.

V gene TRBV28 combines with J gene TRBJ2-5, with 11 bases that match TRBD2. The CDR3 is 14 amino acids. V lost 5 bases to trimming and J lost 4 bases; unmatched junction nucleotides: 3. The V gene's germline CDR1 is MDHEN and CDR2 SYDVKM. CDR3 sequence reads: CASSKTSGGETQYF. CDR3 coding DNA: TGTGCCAGCAGTAAAACTAGCGGGGGAGAGACCCAGTACTTC.

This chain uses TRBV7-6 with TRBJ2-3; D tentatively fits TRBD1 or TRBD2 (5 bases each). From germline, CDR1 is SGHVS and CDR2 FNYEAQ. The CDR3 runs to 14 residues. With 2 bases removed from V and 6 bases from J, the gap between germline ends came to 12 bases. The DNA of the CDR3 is TGTGCCAGCAGCTTATACGTCAGGGAGGATACGCAGTATTTT. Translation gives CASSLYVREDTQYF.

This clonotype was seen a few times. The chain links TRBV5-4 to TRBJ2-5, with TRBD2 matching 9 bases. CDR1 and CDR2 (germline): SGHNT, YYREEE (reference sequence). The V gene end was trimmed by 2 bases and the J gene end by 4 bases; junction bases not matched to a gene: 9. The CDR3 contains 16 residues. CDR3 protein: CASSFSAGGRGETQYF. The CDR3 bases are TGTGCCAGCAGCTTCTCGGCGGGGGGGCGCGGAGAGACCCAGTACTTC. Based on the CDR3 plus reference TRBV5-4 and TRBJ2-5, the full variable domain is ETGVTQSPTHLIKTRGQQVTLRCSSQSGHNTVSWYQQALGQGPQFIFQYYREEENGRGNFPPRFSGLQFPNYSSELNVNALELDDSALYLCASSFSAGGRGETQYFGPGTRLLVL.

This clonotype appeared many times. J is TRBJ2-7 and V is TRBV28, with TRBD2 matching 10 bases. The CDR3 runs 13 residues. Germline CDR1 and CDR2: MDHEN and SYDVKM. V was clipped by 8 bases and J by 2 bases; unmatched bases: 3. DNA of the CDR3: TGTGCCAGCTCGACTAGCGGGCCCTACGAGCAGTACTTC. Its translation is CASSTSGPYEQYF.

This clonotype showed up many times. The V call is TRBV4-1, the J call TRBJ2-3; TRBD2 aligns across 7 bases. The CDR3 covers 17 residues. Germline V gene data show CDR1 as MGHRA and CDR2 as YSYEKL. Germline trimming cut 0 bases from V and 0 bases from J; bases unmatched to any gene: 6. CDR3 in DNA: TGCGCCAGCAGCCAAGACGGTGCGGGAGTGAGCACAGATACGCAGTATTTT. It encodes CASSQDGAGVSTDTQYF.